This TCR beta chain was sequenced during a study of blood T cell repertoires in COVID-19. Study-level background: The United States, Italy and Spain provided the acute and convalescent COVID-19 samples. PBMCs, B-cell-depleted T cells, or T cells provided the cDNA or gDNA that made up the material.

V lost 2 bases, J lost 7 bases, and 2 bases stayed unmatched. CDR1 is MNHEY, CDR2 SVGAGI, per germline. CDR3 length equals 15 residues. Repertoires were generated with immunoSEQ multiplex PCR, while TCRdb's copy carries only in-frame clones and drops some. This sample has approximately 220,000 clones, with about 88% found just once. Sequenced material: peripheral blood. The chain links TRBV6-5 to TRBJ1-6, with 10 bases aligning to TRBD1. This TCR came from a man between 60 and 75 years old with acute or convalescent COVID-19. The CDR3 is CASSYQGQGNSPLHF. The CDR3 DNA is TGTGCCAGCAGTTACCAGGGACAGGGGAATTCACCCCTCCACTTT.